The 10 T cell receptor beta chains presented below share a single source sample, sequenced in a study of blood T cell repertoires in COVID-19. Libraries were prepared by immunoSEQ multiplex PCR; TCRdb keeps only in-frame clonotypes and omits some of them. The repertoire consists of more than 70,000 clones, with 80% to 90% occurring once and the leading ten covering approximately 8.9%. The specimen sequenced was peripheral blood. All receptors come from a man aged 50-60 years with acute or convalescent COVID-19.

This chain joins TRBV30 and TRBJ1-2, with D possibly TRBD1 on 5 matching bases. The CDR3 length is 12 residues. V dropped 7 bases and J dropped 8 bases, with 17 bases sitting between them. Germline CDR1 is GTSNPN and CDR2 is SVGIG (reference sequence). The chain's CDR3 is CALLKGVDGYTF. The CDR3 DNA reads as TGTGCCTTGCTAAAAGGGGTGGACGGCTACACCTTC.

This chain joins TRBV19 and TRBJ1-4; 7 bases line up with TRBD1. The CDR3 has 14 amino acids. Looked up from germline, CDR1 is LNHDA and CDR2 is SQIVND (reference sequence). The trim removed 6 bases at V and 4 bases at J, leaving 5 bases unmatched. The CDR3 loop reads CASSVQGFNEKLFF. In nucleotides, the CDR3 is TGTGCCAGTAGCGTACAGGGGTTTAATGAAAAACTGTTTTTT.

J is TRBJ1-3 and V is TRBV19; a weak D match, TRBD1 (6 bases). There are 17 residues in the CDR3. Germline CDR1 reads LNHDA; CDR2 reads SQIVND (reference sequence). Trimming took off 5 bases at V and 0 bases at J, with 17 bases between the two ends. The CDR3 sequence: CASSPQTTGSSGNTIYF. The CDR3 DNA reads TGTGCCAGTAGTCCCCAAACAACAGGGAGCTCTGGAAACACCATATATTTT.

The genes are TRBV2 and TRBJ1-4; D possibly corresponds to TRBD1 (5 bases). Trimming shortened V by 6 bases and J by 0 bases, and 8 bases separated the two germline ends. Germline values: CDR1 SNHLY, CDR2 FYNNEI. This CDR3 contains 14 residues. Here the CDR3 DNA reads TGTGCCAGCAGCAGGGTTGCAACTAATGAAAAACTGTTTTTT. As protein: CASSRVATNEKLFF.

The chain combines TRBV7-3 with TRBJ1-5; D unclear. Trimming took 3 bases from V and 5 from J, leaving 8 bases between them. The CDR3 has 13 amino acids. The germline V gene has CDR1 SGHTA and CDR2 FQGTGA. DNA of the CDR3: TGTGCCAGCAGCTTGAGCCCGGATCAGCCCCAGCATTTT. It specifies CASSLSPDQPQHF.

The chain employs TRBV9 and TRBJ2-2; 13 nucleotides align to TRBD2. CDR1 and CDR2 (germline): SGDLS, YYNGEE. This CDR3 is 16 amino acids long. The V and J ends lost 2 bases and 6 bases, in that order; junction bases with no gene match: 4. The CDR3 is CASSVRLAGGPGELFF. For the CDR3, the DNA is TGTGCCAGCAGCGTCCGACTAGCGGGGGGCCCCGGGGAGCTGTTTTTT. Full variable domain (remainder filled in from reference TRBV9 and TRBJ2-2): DSGVTQTPKHLITATGQRVTLRCSPRSGDLSVYWYQQSLDQGLQFLIQYYNGEERAKGNILERFSAQQFPDLHSELNLSSLELGDSALYFCASSVRLAGGPGELFFGEGSRLTVL.

V gene TRBV7-9 combines with J gene TRBJ2-6; 11 bases are a match to TRBD1. The V gene's germline CDR1 is SEHNR and CDR2 FQNEAQ (reference sequence). Losses at the gene ends were 5 bases for V and 0 bases for J; bases not matched to a gene: 6. There are 18 residues in the CDR3. The CDR3 sequence: CASSLGTGGNSGANVLTF. CDR3 coding DNA: TGTGCCAGCAGCCTGGGGACAGGGGGAAACTCTGGGGCCAACGTCCTGACTTTC.

The chain recombines TRBV19 with TRBJ1-1; D might be TRBD1 (5 bases). The germline V gene encodes CDR1 LNHDA and CDR2 SQIVND (reference sequence). Trimming took 6 bases from V and 4 from J, leaving 12 bases between them. The CDR3 is made up of 13 amino acids. CDR3 in DNA: TGTGCCAGTAGCCCCGTCGGGGGCACTGAAGCTTTCTTT. This codes for CASSPVGGTEAFF.

V is TRBV30 and J is TRBJ1-4, with unresolved D. Germline CDR1 and CDR2: GTSNPN and SVGIG (reference sequence). Trimming took off 1 base at V and 12 bases at J, with 15 bases between the two ends. CDR3 size: 13 residues. CDR3 sequence: CAWSARSPGELFF. CDR3 in DNA: TGTGCCTGGAGTGCTCGCTCTCCCGGGGAACTGTTTTTT.

V usage is TRBV7-9 and J usage is TRBJ1-5, with unresolved D. V lost 1 base, J lost 7 bases, and 11 bases lay in between. This CDR3 comprises 14 residues. CDR1 is SEHNR and CDR2 is FQNEAQ in the germline V gene (reference sequence). Written as DNA, the CDR3 is TGTGCCAGCAGCTTAGGAGGCGCGGAGCAGCCCCAGCATTTT. Protein sequence: CASSLGGAEQPQHF. Filled out from reference TRBV7-9 and TRBJ1-5, the complete variable domain reads DTGVSQNPRHKITKRGQNVTFRCDPISEHNRLYWYRQTLGQGPEFLTYFQNEAQLEKSRLLSDRFSAERPKGSFSTLEIQRTEQGDSAMYLCASSLGGAEQPQHFGDGTRLSIL.